This is a list of T cell receptor beta chains from one sample in a study of monozygotic twins with inflammatory bowel disease. Reanalyzing the 5' RACE reads, TCRdb keeps one entry per CDR3 protein, without DNA. The listing records 200,000 to 250,000 distinct CDR3 sequences. Sequencing input: blood. The receptor source for this set is a human donor with ulcerative colitis or Crohn's disease, or a healthy co-twin of an affected twin (not recorded which). Both conserved end residues are part of each CDR3.

J | V | CDR3
TRBJ1-6 | TRBV5-1 | CASSFNPGIGNSPLHF
TRBJ1-3 | TRBV30 | CAWKDRVTGNTIYF
TRBJ1-1 | TRBV30 | CACTGAGTEAFF
TRBJ2-5 | TRBV7-2 | CASSFRGGAGETQYF
TRBJ2-3 | TRBV3-1 | CASSQDPAAPGGPDTQYF
TRBJ2-2 | TRBV6-2/TRBV6-3 | CASRPGQIGELFF
TRBJ1-5 | TRBV7-2 | CASSLVPVSNQPQHF
TRBJ2-1 | TRBV7-2 | CASSLSGGASEQFF
TRBJ2-3 | TRBV5-4 | CASSFRGITDTQYF
TRBJ2-3 | TRBV29-1 | CSVTSSRATDTQYF
TRBJ2-7 | TRBV27 | CASSLKGSSYEQYF
TRBJ2-3 | TRBV21-1 | CASKWSGGGTDTQYF
TRBJ1-1 | TRBV5-1 | CASSSTAALNTEAFF
TRBJ1-4 | TRBV5-5 | CASGRQHATNEKLFF
TRBJ1-6 | TRBV7-9 | CASSPPGVRNSPLHF
TRBJ2-1 | TRBV3-1 | CASSLRVDEQFF
TRBJ2-1 | TRBV4-1 | CASSHALAGGYNEQFF
TRBJ2-5 | TRBV18 | CASSPIQGAHPETQYF
TRBJ2-4 | TRBV30 | CAWSGGRRNIQYF
TRBJ2-1 | TRBV11-2 | CASSADALAGGPYNEQFF